The 23 T cell receptor beta chains reported below all come from one sample, sequenced in a study of graft-versus-host responses after intestinal transplantation. Assay: immunoSEQ multiplex PCR; the TCRdb copy retains only in-frame clones and omits some. Of some 50,000 clones listed, less than 85% were seen once; the top ten hold about 0.43%. No cognate antigen is known for these TCRs. Source: unstimulated CD4+ T cells sorted from spleen or lymph node cells, taken before transplant. The receptors originated from a human donor who was the organ donor for an intestinal transplant.

This clone turned up a few times. V gene TRBV6-5 combines with J gene TRBJ2-7; the D gene could be TRBD1 or TRBD2 (5 bases each). Germline CDR1 is MNHEY and CDR2 is SVGAGI. The ends were cut back, 6 bases at V and 2 bases at J, with 14 bases in the middle. CDR3 length: 14 amino acids. CDR3 in amino acids: CASSYRDGPYEQYF. DNA for the CDR3: TGTGCCAGCAGCTACCGGGACGGGCCCTACGAGCAGTACTTC.

The V call is TRBV7-9, the J call TRBJ1-2; unclear D gene. The length of the CDR3 is 11 residues. The V end lost 5 bases, the J end lost 6 bases, and 7 bases lay between the germline ends. Germline CDR1 and CDR2: SEHNR and FQNEAQ (reference sequence). CDR3 coding DNA: TGTGCCAGCAGCGGCCAACATGGCTACACCTTC. Translated, it gives CASSGQHGYTF.

The chain joins TRBV5-1 to TRBJ2-7; 14 bases fit TRBD2. This CDR3 comprises 14 residues. CDR1 is SGHRS, CDR2 YFSETQ, per germline. J was trimmed by 6 bases and V by 4 bases; bases with no gene match: 3. CDR3 loop: CASSGTSGSSEQYF. The DNA of the CDR3 is TGCGCCAGCAGCGGGACTAGCGGGAGCTCCGAGCAGTACTTC. The whole variable domain, filled in from reference TRBV5-1 and TRBJ2-7, reads KAGVTQTPRYLIKTRGQQVTLSCSPISGHRSVSWYQQTPGQGLQFLFEYFSETQRNKGNFPGRFSGRQFSNSRSEMNVSTLELGDSALYLCASSGTSGSSEQYFGPGTRLTVT.

This sequence joins TRBV7-2 and TRBJ1-2; maybe TRBD1 (6 bases). CDR1 is SGHTA and CDR2 is FQGNSA in the germline V gene. V lost 5 bases and J 7 bases, leaving 17 bases between the germline ends. The length of the CDR3 is 14 residues. The CDR3 coding sequence is TGTGCCAGCAGCCCTACTCAGGGGAGTTCTGGCTACACCTTC. It codes for CASSPTQGSSGYTF.

The CDR3 nucleotides are TGTGCCAGCAGCACCGGGGTAGCGAACCAAGAGACCCAGTACTTC. This codes for CASSTGVANQETQYF. The V call is TRBV9, the J call TRBJ2-5, with D possibly matching TRBD2 (5 bases). Deletions cut 4 bases from V and 0 bases from J, with 13 bases between. Germline CDR1 is SGDLS and CDR2 is YYNGEE. The CDR3 loop spans 15 amino acids.

This chain links TRBV9 with TRBJ2-1, with 7 bases lining up with TRBD1. The CDR3 runs 16 residues. Trimming removed 4 bases from V and 4 bases from J; junction bases left unmatched: 11. CDR1 and CDR2 from the germline V gene are SGDLS and YYNGEE. This CDR3 reads CASSTRDRAWYNEQFF. The CDR3 DNA sequence: TGTGCCAGCAGCACGAGGGACAGAGCCTGGTACAATGAGCAGTTCTTC. Variable domain in full (rest from reference TRBV9 and TRBJ2-1): DSGVTQTPKHLITATGQRVTLRCSPRSGDLSVYWYQQSLDQGLQFLIQYYNGEERAKGNILERFSAQQFPDLHSELNLSSLELGDSALYFCASSTRDRAWYNEQFFGPGTRLTVL.

The rearrangement uses TRBV5-6 and TRBJ1-6; the D gene is possibly TRBD1 (5 bases). CDR3 length: 16 amino acids. The ends were cut back, 0 bases at V and 7 bases at J, with 14 bases in the middle. Germline V gives CDR1 SGHDT, CDR2 YYEEEE. In DNA form, the CDR3 reads TGTGCCAGCAGCTTGGACAGGTCCCAGGCCAATTCACCCCTCCACTTT. It yields the protein CASSLDRSQANSPLHF.

J is TRBJ2-7 and V is TRBV19, with TRBD1 matching 7 bases. The trim removed 4 bases at V and 0 bases at J, leaving 3 bases unmatched. Per germline, CDR1 LNHDA and CDR2 SQIVND (reference sequence). The CDR3 has 14 amino acids. The CDR3 spells CASSRDSASYEQYF. The CDR3 DNA reads as TGTGCCAGTAGTAGGGACAGTGCCTCCTACGAGCAGTACTTC.

The V and J genes are TRBV7-9 and TRBJ2-3; D may be TRBD2 (5 bases). The CDR3 runs to 13 residues. The V and J ends lost 7 bases and 2 bases respectively, with 10 bases between them. CDR1 and CDR2 from the germline V gene are SEHNR and FQNEAQ (reference sequence). Here the CDR3 reads CASTRDNTDTQYF. CDR3 nucleotides: TGTGCCAGCACGAGGGATAACACAGATACGCAGTATTTT.

The chain uses TRBV15 and TRBJ2-7, with a possible D match to TRBD1 (5 bases). This CDR3 has 15 residues. Germline V gene data show CDR1 as LNHNV and CDR2 as YYDKDF (reference sequence). V was cut by 4 bases and J by 1 base, with 14 bases left in between. The CDR3 coding sequence is TGTGCCACCAGCAAACTACGACAGTCTTCCTACGAGCAGTACTTC. This sequence encodes CATSKLRQSSYEQYF.

This sequence joins TRBV18 and TRBJ2-1; 11 nucleotides agree with TRBD2. The trim removed 3 bases at V and 4 bases at J, leaving 2 bases unmatched. CDR1 and CDR2 (germline): KGHSH, LQKENI. This CDR3 spans 15 amino acids. This CDR3 reads CASSPTSGRYNEQFF. As DNA, the CDR3 is TGTGCCAGCTCACCTACTAGCGGGAGATACAATGAGCAGTTCTTC.

V gene TRBV19 combines with J gene TRBJ2-2, with D perhaps given as TRBD1 or TRBD2 (5 bases each). The V end lost 3 bases, the J end lost 2 bases, and 10 bases lay between the germline ends. Germline CDR1 and CDR2: LNHDA and SQIVND (reference sequence). There are 15 residues in the CDR3. CDR3: CASSIPGLNTGELFF. DNA of the CDR3: TGTGCCAGTAGTATTCCGGGGCTTAACACCGGGGAGCTGTTTTTT.

This chain uses TRBV12-5 with TRBJ1-1; D is perhaps TRBD1 (5 bases). The length of the CDR3 is 17 residues. Trimming left V 0 bases short and J 2 bases short, with 16 bases between. Germline V lookup: CDR1 LGHNT, CDR2 FRNRAP. This CDR3 is CASGLVIGNRLNTEAFF. The CDR3 region has the DNA TGTGCTAGTGGTTTGGTGATCGGGAACAGGCTAAACACTGAAGCTTTCTTT.

The CDR3 sequence: CAWPPGHRETNEKLFF. In DNA, the CDR3 is TGTGCCTGGCCCCCGGGACACCGTGAAACTAATGAAAAACTGTTTTTT. The chain carries TRBV30 and TRBJ1-4, with D maybe TRBD1 (6 bases). The CDR3 has 16 amino acids. V lost 5 bases and J lost 1, with 17 bases in between. Germline CDR1 and CDR2: GTSNPN and SVGIG (reference sequence).

This chain uses TRBV5-1 with TRBJ1-1, with unresolved D. The germline V and J ends were trimmed by 5 bases and 0 bases, with 14 bases remaining between them. Looked up from germline, CDR1 is SGHRS and CDR2 is YFSETQ. The length of the CDR3 is 15 residues. The CDR3 nucleotides read TGCGCCAGCAGTCTGGCGGGCCATCTGAACACTGAAGCTTTCTTT. Amino acids: CASSLAGHLNTEAFF.

The V and J genes are TRBV6-1 and TRBJ2-1; D uncertain. Germline V gene lookup returns CDR1 MNHNS and CDR2 SASEGT. The CDR3 runs 12 residues. Trimming took off 1 base at V and 12 bases at J, with 10 bases between the two ends. The CDR3 nucleotides are TGTGCCAGCAGTGAAGGCCCTATCGGGCAGTTCTTC. As protein: CASSEGPIGQFF.

J is TRBJ2-7 and V is TRBV14; weak D call: TRBD1 (5 bases). The CDR3 has 15 amino acids. V gave up 0 bases and J gave up 6 bases, with 15 bases separating them. CDR1 SGHDN and CDR2 FVKESK come from the germline V gene. The CDR3: CASSQDLQGSREQYF. The CDR3 region has the DNA TGTGCCAGCAGCCAAGATCTCCAGGGTTCCCGCGAGCAGTACTTC.

This clone showed up just once. The chain has TRBV11-3 and TRBJ2-7; TRBD2 matches at 9 bases. This CDR3 comprises 15 residues. Germline CDR1 and CDR2: SGHNT and YENEEA. With 5 bases clipped from V and 4 bases from J, the junction kept 9 bases outside the gene matches. The CDR3 protein is CASSPTGTSRYEQYF. The CDR3 DNA reads TGTGCCAGCAGCCCCACCGGGACTAGCAGGTACGAGCAGTACTTC.

The rearrangement uses TRBV19 and TRBJ2-1; 9 bases are a match to TRBD1. Germline CDR1 is LNHDA and CDR2 is SQIVND (reference sequence). CDR3 length: 14 amino acids. J was trimmed by 9 bases and V by 1 base; bases with no gene match: 4. CDR3 region: CASSIVQGASEQFF. As DNA, the CDR3 is TGTGCCAGTAGTATAGTACAGGGGGCTAGTGAGCAGTTCTTC. Complete variable domain (other parts from reference TRBV19 and TRBJ2-1): DGGITQSPKYLFRKEGQNVTLSCEQNLNHDAMYWYRQDPGQGLRLIYYSQIVNDFQKGDIAEGYSVSREKKESFPLTVTSAQKNPTAFYLCASSIVQGASEQFFGPGTRLTVL.

The chain has TRBV5-1 and TRBJ1-2; no firm D call. Trimming took 3 bases from V and 4 from J, leaving 13 bases between them. Germline values: CDR1 SGHRS, CDR2 YFSETQ. CDR3 length: 14 residues. In DNA, the CDR3 is TGCGCCAGCAGCTCCACATTACGGACCTATGGCTACACCTTC. As protein: CASSSTLRTYGYTF.

The chain employs TRBV30 and TRBJ1-3; D is ambiguous. The germline V gene encodes CDR1 GTSNPN and CDR2 SVGIG (reference sequence). The CDR3 is 15 residues long. The V end lost 0 bases, the J end lost 0 bases, and 9 bases lay between the germline ends. CDR3 in amino acids: CAWSVRRSSGNTIYF. CDR3 nucleotides: TGTGCCTGGAGTGTAAGACGGAGCTCTGGAAACACCATATATTTT.

This sequence joins TRBV7-9 and TRBJ1-3; TRBD1 matches at 7 bases. The junction had 5 bases not matched to a gene; V was cut back by 3 bases and J by 6 bases. Germline CDR1 reads SEHNR; CDR2 reads FQNEAQ (reference sequence). This CDR3 has 14 amino acids. CDR3 nucleotide sequence: TGTGCCAGCAGCTTCTGGACAGGCCTAAACACCATATATTTT. It yields the protein CASSFWTGLNTIYF.

The V gene is TRBV11-2, the J gene TRBJ2-7; no definite D call. In germline, CDR1 is SGHAT, CDR2 FQNNGV. Trimming left V 5 bases short and J 3 bases short, with 8 bases between. The CDR3 covers 12 residues. The CDR3 bases are TGTGCCAGCAGCCTTTGGGACTACGAGCAGTACTTC. It specifies CASSLWDYEQYF.